The rows below give T cell receptor beta chains drawn from one sample of a study of shared clonotypes between healthy human individuals. The repertoire was sequenced with immunoSEQ multiplex PCR; TCRdb's copy has only in-frame clones and lacks some. This table holds 450,000 to 550,000 clones, 79% found once. Sequencing was performed on PBMCs. These receptor sequences come from a woman in her forties in good health. Some clones in this sample may be carry-over from other donors' samples. The CDR3 runs from the conserved cysteine through the conserved F or W. Fields, in order: CDR3 protein, CDR3 DNA, D gene, J gene, clone size, V gene. A D gene is named only where the DNA matches it firmly. Expanded clones are given a class, and other clones once, few, many or no size at all.

cdr3_aa: CASQRTEVGTGELFF
cdr3_nt: TGCGCCAGCCAACGGACAGAAGTGGGAACCGGGGAGCTGTTTTTT
d_call: NA
j_call: TRBJ2-2
clone_size: NA
v_call: TRBV5-1

cdr3_aa: CASSPFLTGGGTEQFF
cdr3_nt: TGTGCCAGCTCACCCTTTCTGACGGGAGGGGGCACTGAGCAGTTCTTC
d_call: NA
j_call: TRBJ2-1
clone_size: few
v_call: TRBV18

cdr3_aa: CASSLTSAYEQYF
cdr3_nt: TGCGCCAGCAGCTTGACTAGCGCCTACGAGCAGTACTTC
d_call: TRBD2
j_call: TRBJ2-7
clone_size: few
v_call: TRBV5-1

cdr3_aa: CASSPLAGTGETQYF
cdr3_nt: TGCGCCAGCAGCCCATTGGCTGGGACGGGGGAGACCCAGTACTTC
d_call: NA
j_call: TRBJ2-5
clone_size: NA
v_call: TRBV4-3

cdr3_aa: CASSFWGRAYQETQYF
cdr3_nt: TGTGCCAGCAGCTTTTGGGGGCGGGCGTACCAAGAGACCCAGTACTTC
d_call: NA
j_call: TRBJ2-5
clone_size: NA
v_call: TRBV5-4

cdr3_aa: CATSRVSEREQFF
cdr3_nt: TGTGCCACCAGCAGAGTATCGGAGCGTGAGCAGTTCTTC
d_call: NA
j_call: TRBJ2-1
clone_size: NA
v_call: TRBV15

cdr3_aa: CASSEDRAQYEKLFF
cdr3_nt: TGTGCCAGCAGTGAAGACAGGGCCCAATACGAAAAACTGTTTTTT
d_call: NA
j_call: TRBJ1-4
clone_size: NA
v_call: TRBV6-1

cdr3_aa: CASSLAGSNEQFF
cdr3_nt: TGTGCCAGCAGCCTAGCTGGTAGCAATGAGCAGTTCTTC
d_call: NA
j_call: TRBJ2-1
clone_size: NA
v_call: TRBV11-2

cdr3_aa: CASSLQRNHNQPQHF
cdr3_nt: TGTGCCAGCAGTTTACAGCGAAATCACAATCAGCCCCAGCATTTT
d_call: NA
j_call: TRBJ1-5
clone_size: NA
v_call: TRBV6-1

cdr3_aa: CAISGTGSYYEQYF
cdr3_nt: TGTGCCATCAGTGGGACAGGAAGCTACTACGAGCAGTACTTC
d_call: TRBD1
j_call: TRBJ2-7
clone_size: NA
v_call: TRBV10-3

cdr3_aa: CASSLSGGARRQFF
cdr3_nt: TGTGCCAGCAGTTTATCGGGGGGGGCAAGAAGGCAGTTCTTC
d_call: NA
j_call: TRBJ2-1
clone_size: once
v_call: TRBV27

cdr3_aa: CASGTGHLTYEQYF
cdr3_nt: TGTGCCAGTGGTACAGGACACCTAACCTACGAGCAGTACTTC
d_call: NA
j_call: TRBJ2-7
clone_size: NA
v_call: TRBV19

cdr3_aa: CASKAGKNNNEQFF
cdr3_nt: TGCGCCAGCAAGGCCGGAAAAAACAACAATGAGCAGTTCTTC
d_call: NA
j_call: TRBJ2-1
clone_size: NA
v_call: TRBV5-1

cdr3_aa: CASSRATNEKLFF
cdr3_nt: TGTGCCAGCAGTCGGGCAACTAATGAAAAACTGTTTTTT
d_call: NA
j_call: TRBJ1-4
clone_size: once
v_call: TRBV28

cdr3_aa: CAWSIPTGYNQPQHF
cdr3_nt: TGTGCCTGGAGTATCCCAACAGGCTACAATCAGCCCCAGCATTTT
d_call: NA
j_call: TRBJ1-5
clone_size: few
v_call: TRBV30

cdr3_aa: CASSLAGDSYNEQFF
cdr3_nt: TGTGCCAGCAGCTTAGCGGGAGACTCCTACAATGAGCAGTTCTTC
d_call: NA
j_call: TRBJ2-1
clone_size: NA
v_call: TRBV7-2

cdr3_aa: CASSWDRGQETQYF
cdr3_nt: TGTGCCAGCAGTTGGGACAGGGGACAAGAGACCCAGTACTTC
d_call: TRBD1
j_call: TRBJ2-5
clone_size: many
v_call: TRBV6-1

cdr3_aa: CAIVGEPNTEAFF
cdr3_nt: TGTGCCATCGTCGGTGAGCCGAACACTGAAGCTTTCTTT
d_call: NA
j_call: TRBJ1-1
clone_size: few
v_call: TRBV10-3

cdr3_aa: CASSPRLAEIHNEQFF
cdr3_nt: TGTGCCAGCAGCCCCAGACTAGCGGAAATACACAATGAGCAGTTCTTC
d_call: TRBD2
j_call: TRBJ2-1
clone_size: NA
v_call: TRBV7-2

cdr3_aa: CASSLASGMNTEAFF
cdr3_nt: TGTGCCAGCAGCTTAGCTTCAGGGATGAACACTGAAGCTTTCTTT
d_call: NA
j_call: TRBJ1-1
clone_size: NA
v_call: TRBV7-2

cdr3_aa: CASSVGGTSGMNEQFF
cdr3_nt: TGTGCCAGCAGCGTAGGGGGGACTAGCGGGATGAATGAGCAGTTCTTC
d_call: TRBD2
j_call: TRBJ2-1
clone_size: NA
v_call: TRBV9

cdr3_aa: CASSLTASGNGDTQYF
cdr3_nt: TGTGCCAGCAGCTTAACGGCCAGCGGGAACGGAGATACGCAGTATTTT
d_call: TRBD2
j_call: TRBJ2-3
clone_size: NA
v_call: TRBV7-3

cdr3_aa: CASSVVGDRVTGYTF
cdr3_nt: TGTGCCAGCAGCGTAGTTGGGGACAGGGTAACTGGCTACACCTTC
d_call: TRBD1
j_call: TRBJ1-2
clone_size: NA
v_call: TRBV9

cdr3_aa: CASSAGAIYGYTF
cdr3_nt: TGTGCCAGCTCAGCCGGGGCTATCTATGGCTACACCTTC
d_call: NA
j_call: TRBJ1-2
clone_size: NA
v_call: TRBV6-6

cdr3_aa: CASNLHDSTDTQYF
cdr3_nt: TGTGCTAGCAACTTACACGACAGCACAGATACGCAGTATTTT
d_call: NA
j_call: TRBJ2-3
clone_size: NA
v_call: TRBV7-7

cdr3_aa: CASSYSRGYGYTF
cdr3_nt: TGTGCCAGCAGTTATTCGCGGGGCTATGGCTACACCTTC
d_call: NA
j_call: TRBJ1-2
clone_size: NA
v_call: TRBV6-5

cdr3_aa: CASSELRGAANTEAFF
cdr3_nt: TGTGCCAGCAGTGAATTACGGGGGGCGGCGAACACTGAAGCTTTCTTT
d_call: NA
j_call: TRBJ1-1
clone_size: NA
v_call: TRBV6-1

cdr3_aa: CASSPDRNQPQHF
cdr3_nt: TGTGCCAGTAGTCCCGACAGAAATCAGCCCCAGCATTTT
d_call: NA
j_call: TRBJ1-5
clone_size: few
v_call: TRBV19

cdr3_aa: CASSPGTGFLGNTIYF
cdr3_nt: TGTGCCAGCTCACCCGGGACAGGGTTTCTAGGAAACACCATATATTTT
d_call: TRBD1
j_call: TRBJ1-3
clone_size: once
v_call: TRBV18

cdr3_aa: CASSLRTGDAYEQYF
cdr3_nt: TGTGCCAGTAGTCTGCGGACAGGGGATGCCTACGAGCAGTACTTC
d_call: TRBD1
j_call: TRBJ2-7
clone_size: few
v_call: TRBV19

cdr3_aa: CASSLTSGSVAFF
cdr3_nt: TGTGCCAGCAGTTTAACCTCAGGATCTGTTGCTTTCTTT
d_call: NA
j_call: TRBJ1-1
clone_size: few
v_call: TRBV28

cdr3_aa: CASSLAGYEETQYF
cdr3_nt: TGCGCCAGCAGCTTGGCCGGGTACGAAGAGACCCAGTACTTC
d_call: NA
j_call: TRBJ2-5
clone_size: NA
v_call: TRBV5-1

cdr3_aa: CASSGTGNEQYF
cdr3_nt: TGTGCCAGTTCCGGGACAGGTAACGAGCAGTACTTC
d_call: TRBD1
j_call: TRBJ2-7
clone_size: few
v_call: TRBV2

cdr3_aa: CASSPPGGTGAYEQYF
cdr3_nt: TGTGCCAGCTCACCACCTGGTGGGACAGGGGCATACGAGCAGTACTTC
d_call: TRBD1
j_call: TRBJ2-7
clone_size: NA
v_call: TRBV18

cdr3_aa: CAIPYGSNRGLDTQYF
cdr3_nt: TGTGCCATCCCCTATGGCTCCAACAGGGGGTTGGATACGCAGTATTTT
d_call: TRBD1
j_call: TRBJ2-3
clone_size: NA
v_call: TRBV7-9

cdr3_aa: CASSPYSGNQNEQFF
cdr3_nt: TGTGCCAGCAGCCCCTATAGCGGGAATCAAAATGAGCAGTTCTTC
d_call: TRBD2
j_call: TRBJ2-1
clone_size: NA
v_call: TRBV13

cdr3_aa: CASSLTQRETGENIQYF
cdr3_nt: TGTGCCAGCAGCTTAACGCAGCGGGAGACTGGGGAAAACATTCAGTACTTC
d_call: TRBD2
j_call: TRBJ2-4
clone_size: NA
v_call: TRBV7-3

cdr3_aa: CASSRGQGAYEQYF
cdr3_nt: TGTGCCAGCAGCAGGGGACAGGGGGCCTACGAGCAGTACTTC
d_call: TRBD1
j_call: TRBJ2-7
clone_size: NA
v_call: TRBV7-6

cdr3_aa: CASSYGQGTYGYTF
cdr3_nt: TGTGCCAGCAGTTACGGACAGGGTACCTATGGCTACACCTTC
d_call: TRBD1
j_call: TRBJ1-2
clone_size: NA
v_call: TRBV28

cdr3_aa: CAWSVETLSPQQFF
cdr3_nt: TGTGCCTGGAGTGTTGAGACTTTGTCACCCCAGCAGTTCTTC
d_call: NA
j_call: TRBJ2-1
clone_size: NA
v_call: TRBV30

cdr3_aa: CASSLDTYFAYEQYF
cdr3_nt: TGTGCCAGCAGCTTAGACACCTATTTTGCCTACGAGCAGTACTTC
d_call: NA
j_call: TRBJ2-7
clone_size: NA
v_call: TRBV11-2

cdr3_aa: CASSLELGPGTDTQYF
cdr3_nt: TGCGCCAGCAGCTTGGAACTAGGCCCTGGCACAGATACGCAGTATTTT
d_call: NA
j_call: TRBJ2-3
clone_size: NA
v_call: TRBV5-1

cdr3_aa: CAISPRRTSGRLLTDTQYF
cdr3_nt: TGTGCCATCAGCCCCCGACGGACTAGCGGGAGGCTCTTAACAGATACGCAGTATTTT
d_call: TRBD2
j_call: TRBJ2-3
clone_size: NA
v_call: TRBV10-3

cdr3_aa: CASSFRTGSYEQYF
cdr3_nt: TGTGCCAGCAGTTTTCGGACTGGCTCCTACGAGCAGTACTTC
d_call: NA
j_call: TRBJ2-7
clone_size: once
v_call: TRBV28

cdr3_aa: CASSSRSRTFSDTQYF
cdr3_nt: TGTGCCAGCAGTTCCCGATCCCGTACGTTCTCAGATACGCAGTATTTT
d_call: NA
j_call: TRBJ2-3
clone_size: NA
v_call: TRBV6-5

cdr3_aa: CASSTSGTPSSYEQYF
cdr3_nt: TGTGCCAGTAGTACTAGCGGAACACCGAGCTCCTACGAGCAGTACTTC
d_call: TRBD2
j_call: TRBJ2-7
clone_size: NA
v_call: TRBV19